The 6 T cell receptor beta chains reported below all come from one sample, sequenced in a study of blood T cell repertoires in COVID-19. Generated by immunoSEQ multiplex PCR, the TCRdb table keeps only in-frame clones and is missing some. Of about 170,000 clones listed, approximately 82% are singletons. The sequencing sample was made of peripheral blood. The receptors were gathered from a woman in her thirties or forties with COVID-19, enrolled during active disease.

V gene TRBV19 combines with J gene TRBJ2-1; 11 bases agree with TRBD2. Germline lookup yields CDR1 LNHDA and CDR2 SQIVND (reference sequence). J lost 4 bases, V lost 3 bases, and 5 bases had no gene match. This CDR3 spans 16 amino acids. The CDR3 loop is CASSISTSGAYNEQFF. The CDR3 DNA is TGTGCCAGTAGTATCTCGACTAGCGGGGCTTACAATGAGCAGTTCTTC. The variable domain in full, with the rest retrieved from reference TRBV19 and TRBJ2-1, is DGGITQSPKYLFRKEGQNVTLSCEQNLNHDAMYWYRQDPGQGLRLIYYSQIVNDFQKGDIAEGYSVSREKKESFPLTVTSAQKNPTAFYLCASSISTSGAYNEQFFGPGTRLTVL.

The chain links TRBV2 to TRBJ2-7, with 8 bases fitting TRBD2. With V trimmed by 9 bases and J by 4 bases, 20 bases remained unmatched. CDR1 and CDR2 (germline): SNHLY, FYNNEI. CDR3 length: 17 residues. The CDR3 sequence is CASQRLAGDSRPYEQYF. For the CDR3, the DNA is TGTGCCAGTCAGAGGCTAGCGGGCGACTCAAGGCCATACGAGCAGTACTTC.

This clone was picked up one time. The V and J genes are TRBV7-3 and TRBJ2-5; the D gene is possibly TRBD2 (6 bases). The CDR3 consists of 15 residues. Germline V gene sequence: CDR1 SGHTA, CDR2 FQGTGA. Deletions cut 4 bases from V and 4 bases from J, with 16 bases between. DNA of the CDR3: TGTGCCAGCAGCTCACCCGAAGGCGGGGCAGAGACCCAGTACTTC. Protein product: CASSSPEGGAETQYF.

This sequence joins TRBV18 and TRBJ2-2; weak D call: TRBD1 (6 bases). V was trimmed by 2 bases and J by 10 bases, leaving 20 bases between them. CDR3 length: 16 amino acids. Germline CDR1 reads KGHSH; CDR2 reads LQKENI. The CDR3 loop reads CASSPAQSKGGSELFF. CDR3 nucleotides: TGTGCCAGCTCACCAGCACAGTCTAAAGGGGGATCGGAGCTGTTTTTT. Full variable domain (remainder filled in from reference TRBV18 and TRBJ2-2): NAGVMQNPRHLVRRRGQEARLRCSPMKGHSHVYWYRQLPEEGLKFMVYLQKENIIDESGMPKERFSAEFPKEGPSILRIQQVVRGDSAAYFCASSPAQSKGGSELFFGEGSRLTVL.

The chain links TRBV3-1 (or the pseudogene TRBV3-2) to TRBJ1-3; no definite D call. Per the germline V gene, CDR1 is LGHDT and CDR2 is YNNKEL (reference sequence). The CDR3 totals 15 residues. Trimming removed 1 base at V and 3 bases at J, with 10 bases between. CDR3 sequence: CASSQVSGSGNTIYF. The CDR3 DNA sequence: TGTGCCAGCAGCCAAGTCAGCGGAAGTGGAAACACCATATATTTT.

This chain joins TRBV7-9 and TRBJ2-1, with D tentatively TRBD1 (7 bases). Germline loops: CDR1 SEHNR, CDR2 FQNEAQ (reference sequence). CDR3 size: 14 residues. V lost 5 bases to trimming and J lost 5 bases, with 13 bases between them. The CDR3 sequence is CASSGGTADNEQFF. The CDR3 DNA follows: TGTGCCAGCAGCGGCGGGACAGCCGACAATGAGCAGTTCTTC.